These 14 T cell receptor beta chains were sequenced from one sample in a study of human T cells and chemical hapten exposure. Indicated time point: pre-sensitization, week 0. The sample's treatment: therapeutic diphenylcyclopropenone sensitization with weekly scalp DPC. TCRdb processed the RACE reads anew with MiXCR; each CDR3 protein has one entry. The data contain roughly 380,000 distinct CDR3 sequences, 5.1% of them seen just once; the ten biggest clones take up approximately 2.8%. This specimen was whole blood, taken in connection with sensitization to the hapten diphenylcyclopropenone (DPC). All receptors derive from a woman between 45 and 65 years old with alopecia areata. Some clones in this sample may be carry-over from other donors' samples.

This sequence joins TRBV29-1 and TRBJ1-2; no firm D call. Trimming removed 5 bases from V and 1 base from J, with 11 bases in between. Germline assignment: CDR1 SQVTM and CDR2 ANQGSEA. This CDR3 spans 13 amino acids. Here the CDR3 reads CSVLDGYNYGYTF. The DNA for the CDR3 is TGCAGCGTTTTGGACGGTTATAACTATGGCTACACCTTC.

Only a few counts were recorded for this clonotype. This chain connects TRBV29-1 to TRBJ2-5, with D maybe TRBD1 (6 bases). The CDR3 length is 12 residues. The V end lost 7 bases, the J end lost 1 base, and 10 bases lay between the germline ends. CDR1 is SQVTM and CDR2 is ANQGSEA in the germline V gene. The CDR3 nucleotides are TGCAGCGGTGGGGGCCTCCAAGAGACCCAGTACTTC. Residues: CSGGGLQETQYF.

This chain joins TRBV20-1 and TRBJ1-6; a weak D match, TRBD1 (5 bases). Germline assignment: CDR1 DFQATT and CDR2 SNEGSKA (reference sequence). Trimming cost V 0 bases and J 0 bases, with 12 bases left between them. The CDR3 has 17 residues. Here the CDR3 reads CSAREGQASSYNSPLHF. In DNA form, the CDR3 reads TGCAGTGCTAGAGAGGGGCAGGCGAGCTCCTATAATTCACCCCTCCACTTT.

This clonotype was detected ten times or more. The chain employs TRBV7-9 and TRBJ1-1; 11 bases are shared with TRBD1. The ends lost 1 base at V and 4 bases at J; junction bases unmatched: 2. Per the germline V gene, CDR1 is SEHNR and CDR2 is FQNEAQ (reference sequence). The CDR3 contains 15 residues. The CDR3 sequence: CASSLGGTGGTEAFF. The CDR3 DNA reads TGTGCCAGCAGCTTAGGAGGGACAGGGGGCACTGAAGCTTTCTTT.

The gene calls are TRBV20-1 and TRBJ2-3; 14 bases line up with TRBD2. There are 16 residues in the CDR3. Per the germline V gene, CDR1 is DFQATT and CDR2 is SNEGSKA (reference sequence). V shed 6 bases, J shed 5 bases, and the junction held 10 bases outside the gene matches. As DNA, the CDR3 is TGCAGTGCCAATGGACTAGCGGGGGGCCGAGAAGATACGCAGTATTTT. Protein product: CSANGLAGGREDTQYF.

Worth noting for this clonotype: A much bigger clone sits one base away, suggesting this may be a read error. J is TRBJ2-3 and V is TRBV11-2; 10 bases agree with TRBD2. Germline loops: CDR1 SGHAT, CDR2 FQNNGV. The length of the CDR3 is 16 residues. DNA of the CDR3: TGTGCCAGCAGACTAGCGGGGTTGGTTAACACAGATACGCAGTGTTTT. Its protein is CASRLAGLVNTDTQCF.

The gene calls are TRBV6-6 and TRBJ1-5; 11 nucleotides agree with TRBD1. In germline, CDR1 is MNHNY, CDR2 SVGAGI (reference sequence). After removal of 7 bases from V and 3 bases from J, the junction contained 5 bases not matched to a gene. This CDR3 is 15 amino acids long. The CDR3 loop reads CASNYGQGANQPQHF. The CDR3 coding sequence is TGTGCCAGCAATTATGGACAGGGGGCCAATCAGCCCCAGCATTTT.

V gene TRBV5-5 combines with J gene TRBJ1-4, with D unresolved. The CDR3 runs 15 residues. Trimming took off 1 base at V and 0 bases at J, with 7 bases between the two ends. Germline V gene sequence: CDR1 SGHKS, CDR2 YYEKEE (reference sequence). CDR3 loop: CASSLKIATNEKLFF. CDR3 coding DNA: TGTGCCAGCAGCTTGAAGATCGCAACTAATGAAAAACTGTTTTTT.

The rearrangement links TRBV3-1 to TRBJ2-4; 12 bases map to TRBD2. CDR1 and CDR2 (germline): LGHDT, YNNKEL (reference sequence). V trimming: 1 base; J trimming: 7 bases; junction bases outside the gene matches: 2. The CDR3 is 15 residues long. The DNA of the CDR3 is TGTGCCAGCAGCCAAGGACTAGCGGGAGTCAACATTCAGTACTTC. As protein: CASSQGLAGVNIQYF.

This clonotype showed up many times. The chain uses TRBV18 and TRBJ1-2; the D gene is possibly TRBD1 (5 bases). Trimming left V 3 bases short and J 2 bases short, with 16 bases between. The germline V gene encodes CDR1 KGHSH and CDR2 LQKENI. The CDR3 is 16 amino acids. CDR3 nucleotide sequence: TGTGCCAGCTCACCGTCGGGGCGCGGGGGAAACTATGGCTACACCTTC. It translates to CASSPSGRGGNYGYTF.

There are many counts of this clonotype. This chain uses TRBV3-1 with TRBJ1-2, with D uncertain. This CDR3 has 12 amino acids. Germline CDR1 LGHDT, CDR2 YNNKEL (reference sequence). With 3 bases removed from V and 4 bases from J, the gap between germline ends came to 6 bases. For the CDR3, the DNA is TGTGCCAGCAGCCAGCAAAGCTATGGCTACACCTTC. Protein product: CASSQQSYGYTF.

The V and J genes are TRBV6-2 or TRBV6-3 and TRBJ1-2, with 8 bases matching TRBD1. After removal of 5 bases from V and 5 bases from J, the junction contained 10 bases not matched to a gene. In germline, CDR1 is MNHEY, CDR2 SVGEGT. The CDR3 is 15 amino acids. The CDR3: CASSSTGTGSYGYTF. For the CDR3, the DNA is TGTGCCAGCAGTAGCACCGGGACAGGATCTTATGGCTACACCTTC.

This clonotype was recorded a few times. V gene TRBV5-1 combines with J gene TRBJ1-1; 9 bases are shared with TRBD1. The germline V gene has CDR1 SGHRS and CDR2 YFSETQ. Trimming took 2 bases from V and 4 from J; bases not matched to a gene: 6. The CDR3 has 15 amino acids. As DNA, the CDR3 is TGCGCCAGCAGCTTCGAAGGACAGGGGAGCACTGAAGCTTTCTTT. Protein sequence: CASSFEGQGSTEAFF.

The chain is built from TRBV6-2 or TRBV6-3 and TRBJ2-3, with D possibly TRBD2 on 5 matching bases. This CDR3 comprises 14 residues. V was clipped by 7 bases and J by 3 bases, with 14 bases between them. The germline CDR1 and CDR2 sequences are MNHEY and SVGEGT. The CDR3 region is CASTLFGLTDTQYF. The CDR3 region has the DNA TGTGCCAGCACCTTATTTGGACTGACAGATACGCAGTATTTT.